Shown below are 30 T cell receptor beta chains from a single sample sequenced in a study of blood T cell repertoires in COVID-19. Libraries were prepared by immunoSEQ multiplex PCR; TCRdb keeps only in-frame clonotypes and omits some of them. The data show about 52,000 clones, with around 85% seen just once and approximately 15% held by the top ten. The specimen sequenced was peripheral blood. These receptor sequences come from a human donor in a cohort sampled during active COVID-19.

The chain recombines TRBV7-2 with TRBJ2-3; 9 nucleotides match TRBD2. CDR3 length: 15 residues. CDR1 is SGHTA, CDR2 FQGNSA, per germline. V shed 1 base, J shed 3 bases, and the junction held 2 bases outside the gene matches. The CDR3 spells CASSLGLAGTDTQYF. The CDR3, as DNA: TGTGCCAGCAGCTTAGGGCTAGCGGGGACAGATACGCAGTATTTT.

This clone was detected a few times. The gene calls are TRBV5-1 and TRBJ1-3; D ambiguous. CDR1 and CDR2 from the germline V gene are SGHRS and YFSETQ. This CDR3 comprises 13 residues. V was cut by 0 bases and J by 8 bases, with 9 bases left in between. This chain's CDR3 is CASSLGRRDTIYF. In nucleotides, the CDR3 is TGCGCCAGCAGCTTGGGACGGAGGGACACCATATATTTT.

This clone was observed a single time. This chain's CDR3 is CASNLLAGGRNNEQFF. The CDR3 region has the DNA TGTGCCAGCAACCTACTAGCGGGGGGACGAAACAATGAGCAGTTCTTC. The rearrangement joins TRBV7-9 to TRBJ2-1; 12 positions agree with TRBD2. This CDR3 has 16 amino acids. Germline CDR1 SEHNR, CDR2 FQNEAQ (reference sequence). The J segment lost 5 bases and the V segment lost 7 bases, leaving 9 bases of the junction unmatched.

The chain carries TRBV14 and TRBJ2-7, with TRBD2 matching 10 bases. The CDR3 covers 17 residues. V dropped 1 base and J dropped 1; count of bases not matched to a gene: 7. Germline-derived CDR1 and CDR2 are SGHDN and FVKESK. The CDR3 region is CASSQGLAGARSYEQYF. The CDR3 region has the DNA TGTGCCAGCAGCCAAGGGCTAGCGGGAGCGAGGTCCTACGAGCAGTACTTC. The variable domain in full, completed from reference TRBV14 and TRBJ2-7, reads EAGVTQFPSHSVIEKGQTVTLRCDPISGHDNLYWYRRVMGKEIKFLLHFVKESKQDESGMPNNRFLAERTGGTYSTLKVQPAELEDSGVYFCASSQGLAGARSYEQYFGPGTRLTVT.

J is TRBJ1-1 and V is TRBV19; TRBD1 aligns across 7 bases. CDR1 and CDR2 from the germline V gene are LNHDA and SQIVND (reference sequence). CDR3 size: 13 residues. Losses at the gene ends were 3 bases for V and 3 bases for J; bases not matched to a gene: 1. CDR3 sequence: CASSIQGDTEAFF. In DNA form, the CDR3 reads TGTGCCAGTAGTATCCAGGGGGACACTGAAGCTTTCTTT.

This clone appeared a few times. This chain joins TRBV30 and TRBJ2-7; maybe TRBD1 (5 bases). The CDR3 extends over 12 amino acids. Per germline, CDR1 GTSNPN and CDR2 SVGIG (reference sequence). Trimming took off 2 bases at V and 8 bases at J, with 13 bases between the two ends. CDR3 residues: CAWSTPPGQQYF. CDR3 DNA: TGTGCCTGGAGTACGCCCCCAGGGCAGCAGTACTTC.

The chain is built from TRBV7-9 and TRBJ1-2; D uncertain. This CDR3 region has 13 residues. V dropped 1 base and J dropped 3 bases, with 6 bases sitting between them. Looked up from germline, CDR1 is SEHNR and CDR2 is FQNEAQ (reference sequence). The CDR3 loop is CASSLDSYYGYTF. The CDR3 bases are TGTGCCAGCAGCTTAGACAGTTACTATGGCTACACCTTC.

The CDR3 spells CASSSGRGEDEQYF. The DNA of the CDR3 is TGCGCCAGCAGCTCGGGCAGGGGCGAGGACGAGCAGTACTTC. The chain has TRBV5-1 and TRBJ2-7, with a weak D call TRBD1 (6 bases). V was trimmed by 3 bases and J by 5 bases, leaving 15 bases between them. Germline V lookup: CDR1 SGHRS, CDR2 YFSETQ. This CDR3 is built from 14 residues.

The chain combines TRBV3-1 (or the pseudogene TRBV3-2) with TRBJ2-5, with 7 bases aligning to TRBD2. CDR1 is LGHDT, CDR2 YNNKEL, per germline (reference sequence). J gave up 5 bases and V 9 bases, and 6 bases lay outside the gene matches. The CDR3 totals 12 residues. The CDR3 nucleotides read TGTGCCAGTCAACTAGCGCGGGAGACCCAGTACTTC. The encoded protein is CASQLARETQYF.

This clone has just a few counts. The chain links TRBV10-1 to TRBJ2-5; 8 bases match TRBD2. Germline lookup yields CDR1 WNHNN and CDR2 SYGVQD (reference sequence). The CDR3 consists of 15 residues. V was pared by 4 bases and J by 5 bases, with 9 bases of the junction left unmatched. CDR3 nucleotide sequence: TGCGCCAGCAGTGCGGAGCGGGAGCGGTTGGAGACCCAGTACTTC. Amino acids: CASSAERERLETQYF.

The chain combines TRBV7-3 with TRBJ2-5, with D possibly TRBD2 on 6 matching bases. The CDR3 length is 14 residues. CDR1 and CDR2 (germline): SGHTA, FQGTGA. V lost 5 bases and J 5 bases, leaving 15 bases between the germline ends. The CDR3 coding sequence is TGTGCCAGCAGCGAAAGACCCGGAGGGGAGACCCAGTACTTC. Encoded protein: CASSERPGGETQYF.

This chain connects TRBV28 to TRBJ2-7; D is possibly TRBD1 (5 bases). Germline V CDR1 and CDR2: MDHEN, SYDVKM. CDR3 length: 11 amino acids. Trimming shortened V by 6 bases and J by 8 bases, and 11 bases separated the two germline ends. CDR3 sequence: CASSIADKQYF. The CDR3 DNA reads TGTGCCAGCAGCATTGCGGACAAGCAGTACTTC.

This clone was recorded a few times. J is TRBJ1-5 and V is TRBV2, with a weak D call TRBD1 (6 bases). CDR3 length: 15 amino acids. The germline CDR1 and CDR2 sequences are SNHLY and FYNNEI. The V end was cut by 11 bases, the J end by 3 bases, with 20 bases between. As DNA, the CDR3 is TGTGCCTCCCGACAGGAACAGAGCTTCAATCAGCCCCAGCATTTT. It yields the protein CASRQEQSFNQPQHF. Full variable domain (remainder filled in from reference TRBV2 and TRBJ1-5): EPEVTQTPSHQVTQMGQEVILRCVPISNHLYFYWYRQILGQKVEFLVSFYNNEISEKSEIFDDQFSVERPDGSNFTLKIRSTKLEDSAMYFCASRQEQSFNQPQHFGDGTRLSIL.

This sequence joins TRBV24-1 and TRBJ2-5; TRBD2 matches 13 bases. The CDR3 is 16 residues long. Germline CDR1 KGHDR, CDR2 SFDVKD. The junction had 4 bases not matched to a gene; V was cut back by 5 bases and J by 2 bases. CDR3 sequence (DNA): TGTGCCACCAGTGGCGGGACTAGCGGGGATCAAGAGACCCAGTACTTC. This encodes CATSGGTSGDQETQYF.

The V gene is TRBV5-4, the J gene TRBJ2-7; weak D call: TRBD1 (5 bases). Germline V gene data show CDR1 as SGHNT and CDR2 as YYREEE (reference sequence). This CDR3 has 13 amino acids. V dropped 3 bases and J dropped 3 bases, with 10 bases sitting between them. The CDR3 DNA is TGTGCCAGCAGCTCGGCAGGGCGCTACGAGCAGTACTTC. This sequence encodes CASSSAGRYEQYF.

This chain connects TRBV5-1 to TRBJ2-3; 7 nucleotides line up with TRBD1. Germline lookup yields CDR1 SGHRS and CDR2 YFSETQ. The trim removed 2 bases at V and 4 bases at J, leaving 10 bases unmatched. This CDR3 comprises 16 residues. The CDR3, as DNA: TGCGCCAGCAGCTTTACAGGGGCCTTAAGCTCAGATACGCAGTATTTT. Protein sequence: CASSFTGALSSDTQYF.

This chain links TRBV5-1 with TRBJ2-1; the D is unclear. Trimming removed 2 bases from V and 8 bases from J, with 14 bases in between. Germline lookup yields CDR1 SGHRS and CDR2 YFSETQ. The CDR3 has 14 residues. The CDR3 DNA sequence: TGCGCCAGCAGCTTTGAAGGTGCTCGGGATGAGCAGTTCTTC. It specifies CASSFEGARDEQFF.

The DNA of the CDR3 is TGTGCCAGCCGCCCCTGGACAGGGTACACTGAAGCTTTCTTT. This translates into CASRPWTGYTEAFF. V and J are TRBV27 and TRBJ1-1; the match to TRBD1 covers 8 bases. CDR3 length: 14 residues. CDR1 is MNHEY, CDR2 SMNVEV, per germline (reference sequence). J gave up 3 bases and V 8 bases, and 8 bases lay outside the gene matches.

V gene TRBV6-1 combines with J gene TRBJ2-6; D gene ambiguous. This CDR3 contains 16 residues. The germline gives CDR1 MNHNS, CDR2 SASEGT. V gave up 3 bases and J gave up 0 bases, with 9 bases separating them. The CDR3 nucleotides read TGTGCCAGCAGTGATAGAGGTGCCTCTGGGGCCAACGTCCTGACTTTC. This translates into CASSDRGASGANVLTF.

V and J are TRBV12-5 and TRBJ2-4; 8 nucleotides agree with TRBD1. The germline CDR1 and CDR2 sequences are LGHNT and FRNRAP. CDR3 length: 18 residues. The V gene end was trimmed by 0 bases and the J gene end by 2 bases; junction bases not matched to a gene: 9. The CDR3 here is CASGLVRRTGQPKNIQYF. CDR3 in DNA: TGTGCTAGTGGTTTGGTACGTAGGACAGGGCAACCCAAAAACATTCAGTACTTC.

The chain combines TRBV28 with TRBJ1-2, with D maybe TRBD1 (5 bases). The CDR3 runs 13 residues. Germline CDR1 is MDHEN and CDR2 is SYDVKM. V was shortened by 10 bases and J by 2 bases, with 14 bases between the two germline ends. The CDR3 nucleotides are TGTGCCATCCAAGAGCCAGGGAACTATGGCTACACCTTC. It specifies CAIQEPGNYGYTF.

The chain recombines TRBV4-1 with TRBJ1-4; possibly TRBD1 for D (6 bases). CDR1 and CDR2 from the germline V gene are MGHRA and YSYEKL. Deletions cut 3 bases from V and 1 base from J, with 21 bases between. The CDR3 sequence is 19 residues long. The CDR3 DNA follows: TGCGCCAGCAGCCAGACCGGGGAAATTGACAGGAGAACTAATGAAAAACTGTTTTTT. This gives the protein CASSQTGEIDRRTNEKLFF.

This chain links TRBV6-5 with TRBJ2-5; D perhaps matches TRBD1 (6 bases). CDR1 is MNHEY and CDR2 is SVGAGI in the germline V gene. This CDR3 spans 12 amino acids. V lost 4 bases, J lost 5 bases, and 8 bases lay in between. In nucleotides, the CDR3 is TGTGCCAGCAGTTGGACAGAGGAGACCCAGTACTTC. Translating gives CASSWTEETQYF.

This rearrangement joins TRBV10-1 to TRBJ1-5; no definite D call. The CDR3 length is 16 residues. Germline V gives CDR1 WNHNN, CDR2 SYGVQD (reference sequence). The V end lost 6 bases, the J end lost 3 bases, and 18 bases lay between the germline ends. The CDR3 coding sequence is TGCGCCAGCAGAGAGGAGCCCCCGAGAGACAATCAGCCCCAGCATTTT. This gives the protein CASREEPPRDNQPQHF.

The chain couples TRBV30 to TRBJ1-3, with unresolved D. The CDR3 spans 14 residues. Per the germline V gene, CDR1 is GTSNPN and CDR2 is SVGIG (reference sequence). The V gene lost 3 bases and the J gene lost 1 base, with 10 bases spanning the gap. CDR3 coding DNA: TGTGCCTGGAGCCCAGTAACATCTGGAAACACCATATATTTT. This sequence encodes CAWSPVTSGNTIYF.

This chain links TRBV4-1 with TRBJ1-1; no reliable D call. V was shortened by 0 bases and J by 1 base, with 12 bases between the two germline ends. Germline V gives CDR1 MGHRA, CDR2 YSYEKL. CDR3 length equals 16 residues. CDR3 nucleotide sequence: TGCGCCAGCAGCCAAGATCAGTCAGGTCCGAACACTGAAGCTTTCTTT. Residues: CASSQDQSGPNTEAFF.

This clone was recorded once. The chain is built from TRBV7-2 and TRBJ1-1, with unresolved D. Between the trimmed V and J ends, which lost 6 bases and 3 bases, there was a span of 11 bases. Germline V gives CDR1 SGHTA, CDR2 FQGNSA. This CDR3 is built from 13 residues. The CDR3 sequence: CASRSGRDTEAFF. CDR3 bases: TGTGCCAGCAGGAGCGGTCGGGACACTGAAGCTTTCTTT.

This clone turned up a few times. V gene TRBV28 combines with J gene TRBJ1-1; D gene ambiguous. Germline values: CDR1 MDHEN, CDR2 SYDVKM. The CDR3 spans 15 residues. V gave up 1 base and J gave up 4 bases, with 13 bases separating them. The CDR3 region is CASSLSVLGSTEAFF. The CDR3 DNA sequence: TGTGCCAGCAGTTTATCGGTTTTGGGGAGCACTGAAGCTTTCTTT.

This chain's CDR3 is CASSETGTGAETQYF. CDR3 sequence (DNA): TGTGCCAGCAGTGAGACCGGGACAGGGGCAGAGACCCAGTACTTC. The V call is TRBV2, the J call TRBJ2-5; 10 positions match TRBD1. The trim removed 3 bases at V and 4 bases at J, leaving 5 bases unmatched. CDR1 is SNHLY and CDR2 is FYNNEI in the germline V gene. This CDR3 spans 15 amino acids. The whole variable domain, remainder taken from reference TRBV2 and TRBJ2-5, is EPEVTQTPSHQVTQMGQEVILRCVPISNHLYFYWYRQILGQKVEFLVSFYNNEISEKSEIFDDQFSVERPDGSNFTLKIRSTKLEDSAMYFCASSETGTGAETQYFGPGTRLLVL.

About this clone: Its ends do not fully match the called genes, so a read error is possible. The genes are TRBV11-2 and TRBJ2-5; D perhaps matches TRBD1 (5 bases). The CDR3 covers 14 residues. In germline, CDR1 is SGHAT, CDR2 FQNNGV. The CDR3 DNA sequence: TGTGCCAGCACCTTAGGGGCTTACCAAGAGACCCAGTACTTC. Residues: CASTLGAYQETQYF.